This entry concerns a single T cell receptor beta chain. This clone was counted a single time. There is no known antigen for this receptor. No base quality information exists; no much larger clone differs at one position. Compared with germline, V lacks 0 bases and J lacks 12 bases; bases without a gene match: 9. CDR1 and CDR2, per the germline V gene (reference sequence), are WNHNN and SYGVQD. Inclusive of the bounding cysteine and phenylalanine, the CDR3 is 17 residues long. CDR3 DNA is the only sequence kept; it has 51 bases, read in frame from the first base. TCRbeta CDR3 regions were amplified from genomic DNA using the immunoSEQ Assay, a bias-controlled multiplex PCR. In the paper's pipeline: Within the assay, amplification of reference gene primers was used to estimate how many nucleated cells each sample contained. To quantify the absolute abundance of each unique TCRbeta CDR3 rearrangement, sequence reads were collapsed and filtered. Productive Simpson clonality was computed per sample as the square root of Simpson's diversity index over productive rearrangements. TCRdb retrieved this table from immuneACCESS and kept in-frame rearrangements only. Not all clones are present; in checked studies, unresolved V genes account for under half, and no reason is known for the remainder. V and J calls and clone size come straight from that table; D and trimming were deduced from the DNA. Here the sample has more than 250,000 clones; around 90% occur a single time. 1.7% of the sample is held by the ten biggest clonotypes.

The sample comes from a study of blood T cell repertoires in COVID-19 (dated by TCRdb to 2020 to 2021). Background for the entire study: Samples from collaborators originated in the United States, Italy and Spain and spanned both the acute and convalescent phases of COVID-19. Samples came from the ongoing ImmuneRACE study (first 160 participants) plus 1,254 subjects from 6 global collaborators. The repertoires were released in a freely available public database intended as a resource for research on the immune response to SARS-CoV-2. A de-identified subject ID, COVID-19 status, age in years and sex were almost always included in the sample metadata. The prospective study material was composed of cDNA or gDNA derived from T cells, B-cell-depleted T cells, or PBMCs. Deeply sampled blood TCRbeta repertoires from subjects exposed to, actively infected with, or recovered from COVID-19 were included in the dataset. HLA class I and class II types, where available, came from metadata supplied by the sample provider rather than from assay-based typing. Study-wide findings and limitations: How much clinical and demographic metadata was included differed by source and by participant, and the metadata was provided uncurated.

Participants in the prospective study were aged about 18 to 95 years, lived in about two dozen United States geographic areas, and enrolled through a virtual design. To assign participants to cohorts, the prospective study relied on clinical history that participants themselves reported in a screening survey and a study questionnaire. Mobile phlebotomists in the prospective study collected whole blood, serum and a nasopharyngeal or oropharyngeal swab from every participant. Over an approximately 2-month period, participants in the prospective study had the option of providing additional blood draws and questionnaires. Blood samples from the prospective study were shipped frozen or at room temperature prior to DNA extraction.

The sequencing input was PBMCs or T cells enriched from blood (not recorded which). The clonotype comes from a young woman with acute COVID-19. The receptor chain draws on TRBV10-1 and TRBJ2-1; TRBD2 lines up with 15 middle nucleotides. The DNA reads as follows: TGCGCCAGCAGTGAGTCGCCCGGGACTAGCGGGGGGCCGGGGCAGTTCTTC. Translated, this is CASSESPGTSGGPGQFF.